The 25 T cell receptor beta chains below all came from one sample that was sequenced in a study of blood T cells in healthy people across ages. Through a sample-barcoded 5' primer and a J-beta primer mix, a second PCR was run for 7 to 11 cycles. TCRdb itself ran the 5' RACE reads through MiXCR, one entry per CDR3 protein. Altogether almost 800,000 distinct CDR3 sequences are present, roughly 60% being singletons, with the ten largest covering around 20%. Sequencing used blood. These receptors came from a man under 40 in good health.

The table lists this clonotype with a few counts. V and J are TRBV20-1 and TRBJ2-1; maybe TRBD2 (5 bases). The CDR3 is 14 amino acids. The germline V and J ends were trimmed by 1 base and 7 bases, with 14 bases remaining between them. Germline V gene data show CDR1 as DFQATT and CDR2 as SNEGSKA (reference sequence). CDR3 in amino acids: CSARARVNTNEQFF. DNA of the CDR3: TGCAGTGCTAGAGCGAGGGTGAACACGAATGAGCAGTTCTTC.

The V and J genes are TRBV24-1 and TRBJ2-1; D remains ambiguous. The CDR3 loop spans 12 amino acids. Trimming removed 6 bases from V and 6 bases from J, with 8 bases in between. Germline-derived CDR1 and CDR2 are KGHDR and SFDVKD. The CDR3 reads CATSPGVNEQFF. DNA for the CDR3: TGTGCCACCAGTCCCGGAGTCAATGAGCAGTTCTTC.

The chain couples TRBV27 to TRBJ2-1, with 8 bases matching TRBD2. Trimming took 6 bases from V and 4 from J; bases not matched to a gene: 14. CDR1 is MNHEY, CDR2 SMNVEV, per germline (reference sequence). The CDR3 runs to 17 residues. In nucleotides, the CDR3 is TGTGCCAGCAGCAACGGTTGGGGGCTAGCGGGTTACAATGAGCAGTTCTTC. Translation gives CASSNGWGLAGYNEQFF.

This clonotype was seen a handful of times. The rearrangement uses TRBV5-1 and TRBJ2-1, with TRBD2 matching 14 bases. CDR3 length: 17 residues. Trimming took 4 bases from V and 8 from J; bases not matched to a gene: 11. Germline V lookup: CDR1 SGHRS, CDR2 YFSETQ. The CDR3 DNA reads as TGCGCCAGCAGCGCTTTGACTAGCGGGAGGGCCGTCGATGAGCAGTTCTTC. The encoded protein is CASSALTSGRAVDEQFF.

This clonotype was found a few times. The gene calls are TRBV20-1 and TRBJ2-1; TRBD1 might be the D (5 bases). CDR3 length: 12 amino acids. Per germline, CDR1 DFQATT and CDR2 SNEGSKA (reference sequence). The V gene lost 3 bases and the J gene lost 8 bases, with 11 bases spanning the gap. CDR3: CSASGPQDEQFF. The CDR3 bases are TGCAGTGCTAGCGGGCCACAGGATGAGCAGTTCTTC.

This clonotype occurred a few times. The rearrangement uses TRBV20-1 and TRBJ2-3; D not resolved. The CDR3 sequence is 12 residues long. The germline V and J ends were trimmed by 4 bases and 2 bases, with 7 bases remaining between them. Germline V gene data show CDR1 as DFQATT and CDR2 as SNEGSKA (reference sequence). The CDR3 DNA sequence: TGCAGTGCTATTCGGGTCACAGATACGCAGTATTTT. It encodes CSAIRVTDTQYF.

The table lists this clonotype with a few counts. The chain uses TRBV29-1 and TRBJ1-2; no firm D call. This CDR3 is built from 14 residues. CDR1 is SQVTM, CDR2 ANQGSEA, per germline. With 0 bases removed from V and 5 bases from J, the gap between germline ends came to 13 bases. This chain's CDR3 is CSVEDLFERYGYTF. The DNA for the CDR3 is TGCAGCGTTGAAGATCTTTTTGAAAGATATGGCTACACCTTC.

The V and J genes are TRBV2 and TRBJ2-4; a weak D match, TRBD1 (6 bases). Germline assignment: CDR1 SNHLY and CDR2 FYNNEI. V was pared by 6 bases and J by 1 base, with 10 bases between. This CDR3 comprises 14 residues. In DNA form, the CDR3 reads TGTGCCAGCAGCGACGACAGGGCCAAAAACATTCAGTACTTC. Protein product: CASSDDRAKNIQYF.

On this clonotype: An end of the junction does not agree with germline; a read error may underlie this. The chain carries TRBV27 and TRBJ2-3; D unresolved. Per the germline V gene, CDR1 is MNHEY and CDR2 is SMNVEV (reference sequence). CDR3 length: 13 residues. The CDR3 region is CAGSFSPPDTQYF. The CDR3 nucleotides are TGTGCCGGCAGTTTTTCTCCCCCAGATACGCAGTATTTT.

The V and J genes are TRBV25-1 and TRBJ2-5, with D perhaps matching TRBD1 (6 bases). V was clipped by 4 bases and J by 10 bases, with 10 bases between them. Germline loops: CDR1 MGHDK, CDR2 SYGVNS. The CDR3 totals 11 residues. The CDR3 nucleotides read TGTGCCAGCAGTGGGACAGCCGGCCAGTACTTC. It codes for CASSGTAGQYF.

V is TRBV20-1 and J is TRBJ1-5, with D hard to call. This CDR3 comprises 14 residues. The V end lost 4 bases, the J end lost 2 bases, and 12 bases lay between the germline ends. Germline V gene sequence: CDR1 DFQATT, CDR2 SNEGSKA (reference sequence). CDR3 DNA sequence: TGCAGTGCTACCAGCACTCCGGGCAATCAGCCCCAGCATTTT. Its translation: CSATSTPGNQPQHF.

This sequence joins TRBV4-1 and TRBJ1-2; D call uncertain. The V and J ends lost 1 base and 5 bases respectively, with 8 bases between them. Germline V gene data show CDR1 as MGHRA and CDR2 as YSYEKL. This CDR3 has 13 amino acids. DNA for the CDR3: TGCGCCAGCAGCCAAGGGCCGGGTTATGGCTACACCTTC. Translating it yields CASSQGPGYGYTF.

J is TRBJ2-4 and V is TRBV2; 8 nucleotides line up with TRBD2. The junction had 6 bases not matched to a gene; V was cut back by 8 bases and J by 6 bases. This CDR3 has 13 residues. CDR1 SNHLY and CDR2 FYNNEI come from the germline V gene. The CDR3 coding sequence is TGTGCCAGCGGTCGGGGGGGCGCAAACATTCAGTACTTC. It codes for CASGRGGANIQYF. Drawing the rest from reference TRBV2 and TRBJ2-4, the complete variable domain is EPEVTQTPSHQVTQMGQEVILRCVPISNHLYFYWYRQILGQKVEFLVSFYNNEISEKSEIFDDQFSVERPDGSNFTLKIRSTKLEDSAMYFCASGRGGANIQYFGAGTRLSVL.

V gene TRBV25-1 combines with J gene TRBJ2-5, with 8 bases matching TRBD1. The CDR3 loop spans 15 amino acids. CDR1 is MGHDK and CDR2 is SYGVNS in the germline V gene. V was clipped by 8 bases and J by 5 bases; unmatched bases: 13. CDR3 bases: TGTGCCAGCTCTCCGACAGGGGCTATTAGTGAGACCCAGTACTTC. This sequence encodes CASSPTGAISETQYF.

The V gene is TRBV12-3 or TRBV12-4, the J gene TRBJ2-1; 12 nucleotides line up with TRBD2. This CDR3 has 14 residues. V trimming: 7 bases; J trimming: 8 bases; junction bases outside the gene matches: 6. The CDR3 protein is CASTQGLAGYEQFF. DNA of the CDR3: TGTGCCAGCACCCAAGGACTAGCGGGATATGAGCAGTTCTTC.

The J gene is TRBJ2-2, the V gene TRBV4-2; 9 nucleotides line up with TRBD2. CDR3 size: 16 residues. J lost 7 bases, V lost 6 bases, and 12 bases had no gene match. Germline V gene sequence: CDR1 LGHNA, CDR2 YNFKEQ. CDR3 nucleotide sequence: TGTGCCAGCAGTCAGGGGCTAGCGGGGTGGATCGGGGAGCTGTTTTTT. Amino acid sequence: CASSQGLAGWIGELFF.

In nucleotides, the CDR3 is TGTGCCAGCACCCCTTCCGGGGGGGCTTACAATGAGCAGTTCTTC. Its protein product is CASTPSGGAYNEQFF. The rearrangement links TRBV27 to TRBJ2-1, with TRBD2 matching 8 bases. The CDR3 is 15 amino acids. The V gene's germline CDR1 is MNHEY and CDR2 SMNVEV (reference sequence). J gave up 4 bases and V 7 bases, and 9 bases lay outside the gene matches.

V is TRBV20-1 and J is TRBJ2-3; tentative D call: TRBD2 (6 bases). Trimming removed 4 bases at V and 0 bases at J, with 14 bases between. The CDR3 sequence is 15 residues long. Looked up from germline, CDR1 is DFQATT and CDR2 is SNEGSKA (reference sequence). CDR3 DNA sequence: TGCAGTGCTACCCGGGGTGGGGGGAGCACAGATACGCAGTATTTT. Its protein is CSATRGGGSTDTQYF.

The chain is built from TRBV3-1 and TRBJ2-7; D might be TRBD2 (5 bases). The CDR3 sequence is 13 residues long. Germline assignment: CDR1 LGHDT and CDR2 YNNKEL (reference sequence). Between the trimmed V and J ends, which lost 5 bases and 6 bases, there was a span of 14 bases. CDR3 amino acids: CASSTTREGEQYF. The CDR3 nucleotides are TGTGCCAGCAGCACGACGAGGGAAGGCGAGCAGTACTTC.

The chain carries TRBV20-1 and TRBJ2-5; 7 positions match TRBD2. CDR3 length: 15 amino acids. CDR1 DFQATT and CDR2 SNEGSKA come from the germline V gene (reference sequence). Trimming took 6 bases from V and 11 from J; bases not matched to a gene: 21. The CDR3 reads CSARVPGFGGNEQYF. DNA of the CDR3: TGCAGTGCCAGGGTTCCGGGATTCGGGGGGAATGAGCAGTACTTC.

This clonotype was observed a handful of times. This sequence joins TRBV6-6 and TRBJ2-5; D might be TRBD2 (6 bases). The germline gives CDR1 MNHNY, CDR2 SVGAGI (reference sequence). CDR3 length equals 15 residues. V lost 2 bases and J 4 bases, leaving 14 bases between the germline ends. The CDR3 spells CASSYGTPYGETQYF. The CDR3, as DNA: TGTGCCAGCAGTTACGGGACTCCATACGGAGAGACCCAGTACTTC.

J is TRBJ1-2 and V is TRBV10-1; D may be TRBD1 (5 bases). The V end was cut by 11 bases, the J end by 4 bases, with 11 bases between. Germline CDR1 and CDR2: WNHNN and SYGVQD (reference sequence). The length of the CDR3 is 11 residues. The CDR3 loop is CAGHGAYGYTF. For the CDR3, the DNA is TGCGCCGGACACGGAGCCTATGGCTACACCTTC.

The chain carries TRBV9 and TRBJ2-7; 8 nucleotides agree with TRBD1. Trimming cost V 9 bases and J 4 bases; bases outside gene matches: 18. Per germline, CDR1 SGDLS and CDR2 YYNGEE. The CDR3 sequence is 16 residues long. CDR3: CAILSGDRIMGYEQYF. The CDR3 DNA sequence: TGTGCCATACTTAGTGGGGACAGGATCATGGGGTACGAGCAGTACTTC. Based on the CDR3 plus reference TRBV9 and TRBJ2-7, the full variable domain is DSGVTQTPKHLITATGQRVTLRCSPRSGDLSVYWYQQSLDQGLQFLIQYYNGEERAKGNILERFSAQQFPDLHSELNLSSLELGDSALYFCAILSGDRIMGYEQYFGPGTRLTVT.

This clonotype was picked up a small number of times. This CDR3 is CASSQGSSGSGNTQYF. CDR3 sequence (DNA): TGCGCCAGCAGCCAAGGATCTAGCGGGAGTGGTAATACGCAGTATTTT. This rearrangement joins TRBV4-1 to TRBJ2-3, with 10 bases lining up with TRBD2. The CDR3 extends over 16 amino acids. With V trimmed by 1 base and J by 7 bases, 8 bases remained unmatched. Germline CDR1 MGHRA, CDR2 YSYEKL.

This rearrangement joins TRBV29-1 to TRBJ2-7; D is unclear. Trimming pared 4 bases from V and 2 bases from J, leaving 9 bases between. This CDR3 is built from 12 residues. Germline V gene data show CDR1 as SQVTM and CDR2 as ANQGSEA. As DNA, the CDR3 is TGCAGCGTTGGCCGGACCCCCTACGAGCAGTACTTC. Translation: CSVGRTPYEQYF.